Each of the 4 T cell receptor beta chains below was sequenced from the same sample in a study of STAT3 mutations in large granular lymphocyte leukemia (dated by TCRdb to between 2017 and 2020). Study-wide findings and limitations: All T-LGLL patients had at least one immunodominant TCRbeta clonotype, and roughly half had multiple immunodominant subclonotypes.

Receptor amplification or capture employed the immunoSEQ multiplex PCR assay. In its TCRdb copy, this immuneACCESS table keeps in-frame sequences only and misses some clones. Where compared with another copy, unresolved V genes explain less than half of these, and the others have no known cause. This sample gives about 4,600 clones in total; 45% to 50% of them show up just once. In total, the top ten clones hold less than 85% of the sample. Antigen specificity for these receptors is unknown. The sample taken for sequencing was peripheral blood mononuclear cells. These receptor sequences come from a man between 60 and 70 years old with T-cell large granular lymphocyte leukemia. Some clones in this sample may be carry-over from other donors' samples. The age is the age at diagnosis.

The CDR3 sequence: CASSPKGQGYGYTF. The CDR3 bases are TGTGCCAGCTCCCCAAAGGGACAGGGGTACGGCTACACCTTC. The chain joins TRBV18 to TRBJ1-2, with 10 nucleotides matching TRBD1. This CDR3 contains 14 residues. CDR1 is KGHSH and CDR2 is LQKENI in the germline V gene. The ends lost 6 bases at V and 8 bases at J; junction bases unmatched: 9. Full variable domain (outside the CDR3, taken from reference TRBV18 and TRBJ1-2): NAGVMQNPRHLVRRRGQEARLRCSPMKGHSHVYWYRQLPEEGLKFMVYLQKENIIDESGMPKERFSAEFPKEGPSILRIQQVVRGDSAAYFCASSPKGQGYGYTFGSGTRLTVV.

In DNA form, the CDR3 reads TGTGCCTGGAGTGATGGGCTCTATGGCTACACCTTC. It specifies CAWSDGLYGYTF. The chain is built from TRBV30 and TRBJ1-2; no clear D. V shed 1 base and J shed 4 bases, with 7 bases lying between them. Germline CDR1 reads GTSNPN; CDR2 reads SVGIG (reference sequence). The CDR3 is made up of 12 amino acids.

The chain uses TRBV6-5 and TRBJ1-5; 9 positions match TRBD1. V lost 5 bases, J lost 7 bases, and 0 bases stayed unmatched. The CDR3 consists of 12 residues. CDR1 is MNHEY, CDR2 SVGAGI, per germline. The CDR3, as DNA: TGTGCCAGCAGTGGACAGGGGCAGCCCCAGCATTTT. This encodes CASSGQGQPQHF.

J is TRBJ2-7 and V is TRBV5-1; D gene ambiguous. The V and J ends lost 4 bases and 2 bases respectively, with 13 bases between them. CDR1 SGHRS and CDR2 YFSETQ come from the germline V gene. The CDR3 runs to 14 residues. CDR3: CASSHEDQPYEQYF. The CDR3 region has the DNA TGCGCCAGCAGCCATGAAGACCAGCCCTACGAGCAGTACTTC.